Following are 8 T cell receptor beta chains from one sample sequenced in a study of blood T cell repertoires in COVID-19. The repertoire was sequenced with immunoSEQ multiplex PCR; TCRdb's copy has only in-frame clones and lacks some. Among about 240,000 clones listed, roughly 82% were seen once. Input material: peripheral blood. The receptors derive from a woman between 70 and 85 years old with acute or convalescent COVID-19.

The V call is TRBV5-1, the J call TRBJ2-5; a weak D match, TRBD1 (6 bases). V was cut by 6 bases and J by 1 base, with 13 bases left in between. Germline V CDR1 and CDR2: SGHRS, YFSETQ. The CDR3 is made up of 14 amino acids. In DNA, the CDR3 is TGCGCCAGCAAGGACAGCGGAACCCAAGAGACCCAGTACTTC. Translated, it gives CASKDSGTQETQYF.

This rearrangement joins TRBV27 to TRBJ1-1; no clear D gene. The CDR3 runs 16 residues. V was trimmed by 2 bases and J by 3 bases, leaving 16 bases between them. Per the germline V gene, CDR1 is MNHEY and CDR2 is SMNVEV (reference sequence). CDR3 DNA: TGTGCCAGCAGTTTAGCCTCCCCCGGGTCCTACACTGAAGCTTTCTTT. It codes for CASSLASPGSYTEAFF.

The chain joins TRBV7-6 to TRBJ2-6, with 7 nucleotides matching TRBD2. Per germline, CDR1 SGHVS and CDR2 FNYEAQ. This CDR3 is built from 15 residues. The J segment lost 2 bases and the V segment lost 5 bases, leaving 3 bases of the junction unmatched. CDR3 amino acids: CASSPRGAGANVLTF. CDR3 DNA: TGTGCCAGCAGCCCTCGGGGGGCTGGGGCCAACGTCCTGACTTTC.

This chain uses TRBV7-2 with TRBJ1-5, with a possible D match to TRBD1 (5 bases). V was shortened by 5 bases and J by 5 bases, with 10 bases between the two germline ends. This CDR3 spans 13 amino acids. Germline V gene data show CDR1 as SGHTA and CDR2 as FQGNSA. In DNA form, the CDR3 reads TGTGCCAGCAGCACACAGGAGTATCAGCCCCAGCATTTT. Translating it yields CASSTQEYQPQHF. Using reference TRBV7-2 and TRBJ1-5 for the parts outside the CDR3, the full variable domain is GAGVSQSPSNKVTEKGKDVELRCDPISGHTALYWYRQSLGQGLEFLIYFQGNSAPDKSGLPSDRFSAERTGGSVSTLTIQRTQQEDSAVYLCASSTQEYQPQHFGDGTRLSIL.

The chain is built from TRBV3-1 (or the pseudogene TRBV3-2) and TRBJ2-3, with 10 bases lining up with TRBD2. The trim removed 5 bases at V and 0 bases at J, leaving 5 bases unmatched. Per germline, CDR1 LGHDT and CDR2 YNNKEL (reference sequence). The CDR3 spans 16 residues. The CDR3 loop is CASSRTSGSSTDTQYF. In DNA form, the CDR3 reads TGTGCCAGCAGCAGGACTAGCGGCTCTAGCACAGATACGCAGTATTTT.

The V gene is TRBV11-2, the J gene TRBJ1-2, with a possible D match to TRBD1 (5 bases). CDR3 length: 15 residues. CDR1 is SGHAT, CDR2 FQNNGV, per germline. V lost 1 base to trimming and J lost 8 bases, with 17 bases between them. CDR3 DNA: TGTGCCAGCAGCTTAGTGCGGGGCGCCAGCGGGGGCTACACCTTC. Its protein is CASSLVRGASGGYTF.

This clone is a singleton in its sample. The chain recombines TRBV5-4 with TRBJ1-5; D may be TRBD1 (5 bases). The CDR3 is 12 amino acids. V shed 6 bases and J shed 7 bases, with 11 bases lying between them. Germline-derived CDR1 and CDR2 are SGHNT and YYREEE (reference sequence). The CDR3 DNA reads TGTGCCAGCAACATTAAGGGGCAGCCCCAGCATTTT. Protein: CASNIKGQPQHF.

The chain links TRBV5-5 to TRBJ2-1; 8 bases align to TRBD1. The CDR3 loop spans 13 amino acids. J gave up 4 bases and V 4 bases, and 1 base lay outside the gene matches. CDR1 is SGHKS, CDR2 YYEKEE, per germline (reference sequence). CDR3 amino acids: CASSGTGYNEQFF. Written as DNA, the CDR3 is TGTGCCAGCAGCGGGACAGGATACAATGAGCAGTTCTTC.